These 26 T cell receptor beta chains share one sample of origin, sequenced in a study of identical twins. MiXCR, run by TCRdb on the 5' RACE reads, gives a single entry per CDR3 protein. Among hundreds of thousands of distinct CDR3 sequences listed, 21% were seen once. The same data also went into a second study, on T cells expressing NK-cell markers.

The sample consisted of PBMCs. The receptors here all came from a woman between 18 and 30 years old in good health.

The chain employs TRBV25-1 and TRBJ2-5; D not resolved. The germline CDR1 and CDR2 sequences are MGHDK and SYGVNS. Trimming cost V 1 base and J 5 bases, with 8 bases left between them. This CDR3 has 13 residues. The CDR3 reads CASSEFAPETQYF. In DNA form, the CDR3 reads TGTGCCAGCAGTGAATTTGCCCCGGAGACCCAGTACTTC.

There are a few counts of this clonotype. The chain employs TRBV6-2 or TRBV6-3 and TRBJ2-7; the D gene could be TRBD1 or TRBD2 (5 bases each). The CDR3 covers 14 residues. Germline-derived CDR1 and CDR2 are MNHEY and SVGEGT. V was shortened by 8 bases and J by 0 bases, with 14 bases between the two germline ends. The CDR3 region is CASRDASSSYEQYF. The CDR3 DNA reads as TGTGCCAGCCGGGACGCTTCAAGCTCCTACGAGCAGTACTTC.

The chain uses TRBV5-1 and TRBJ2-7; 9 bases are a match to TRBD2. The V gene's germline CDR1 is SGHRS and CDR2 YFSETQ. V gave up 2 bases and J gave up 6 bases; unmatched junction bases: 9. The CDR3 has 15 residues. In DNA form, the CDR3 reads TGCGCCAGCAGCTTCAGGGCGGGGGGGGCCGGCGAGCAGTACTTC. Its translation: CASSFRAGGAGEQYF.

This clonotype was observed many times. The V gene is TRBV6-1, the J gene TRBJ1-2; 7 nucleotides align to TRBD1. There are 13 residues in the CDR3. Germline assignment: CDR1 MNHNS and CDR2 SASEGT. The V gene end was trimmed by 6 bases and the J gene end by 7 bases; junction bases not matched to a gene: 8. The CDR3 sequence is CASRRDRDGGYTF. CDR3 sequence (DNA): TGTGCCAGCAGACGAGACAGGGATGGTGGCTACACCTTC.

The sample holds many counts of this clonotype. The chain employs TRBV20-1 and TRBJ1-5, with 10 positions matching TRBD1. The CDR3 covers 14 residues. The V and J ends lost 4 bases and 7 bases, in that order; junction bases with no gene match: 7. CDR1 is DFQATT, CDR2 SNEGSKA, per germline (reference sequence). CDR3 residues: CSAIRDRGEQPQHF. CDR3 nucleotide sequence: TGCAGTGCTATCCGGGACAGGGGAGAGCAGCCCCAGCATTTT.

The chain joins TRBV20-1 to TRBJ2-5; 7 bases are shared with TRBD2. The germline V gene has CDR1 DFQATT and CDR2 SNEGSKA (reference sequence). The CDR3 contains 13 residues. V lost 4 bases, J lost 4 bases, and 6 bases stayed unmatched. CDR3 in amino acids: CSATVPGGETQYF. The DNA of the CDR3 is TGCAGTGCTACCGTACCGGGGGGAGAGACCCAGTACTTC.

The V and J genes are TRBV20-1 and TRBJ2-7, with 9 bases identical to TRBD1. CDR3 length equals 13 residues. The germline V gene encodes CDR1 DFQATT and CDR2 SNEGSKA (reference sequence). Trimming took 2 bases from V and 5 from J; bases not matched to a gene: 4. The CDR3 reads CSARYRDRDEQYF. CDR3 sequence (DNA): TGCAGTGCTAGATACCGGGACAGGGACGAGCAGTACTTC.

The rearrangement joins TRBV4-2 to TRBJ2-5, with a tentative D call TRBD2 (6 bases). Germline CDR1 and CDR2: LGHNA and YNFKEQ. The CDR3 spans 14 residues. Trimming removed 1 base at V and 4 bases at J, with 10 bases between. CDR3 DNA sequence: TGTGCCAGCAGCCAAGGTCCGGGAGCAGAGACCCAGTACTTC. It encodes CASSQGPGAETQYF.

This clonotype was found a few times. CDR3 DNA: TGCGCCAGCACCCGCGGACAACTGCTTAACAATGAGCAGTTCTTC. Translation: CASTRGQLLNNEQFF. This chain links TRBV5-1 with TRBJ2-1, with D possibly being TRBD1 (5 bases). CDR1 and CDR2 from the germline V gene are SGHRS and YFSETQ. CDR3 length: 15 residues. V lost 6 bases to trimming and J lost 5 bases, with 18 bases between them.

V is TRBV20-1 and J is TRBJ2-3, with D unresolved. Germline CDR1 is DFQATT and CDR2 is SNEGSKA (reference sequence). The V gene lost 4 bases and the J gene lost 0 bases, with 8 bases spanning the gap. The CDR3 is made up of 13 amino acids. The CDR3 protein is CSANGVSTDTQYF. In nucleotides, the CDR3 is TGCAGTGCTAATGGGGTTAGCACAGATACGCAGTATTTT.

This clonotype occurred a few times. The chain recombines TRBV27 with TRBJ2-5, with D perhaps assigned TRBD1 or TRBD2 (5 bases each). The CDR3 is made up of 15 amino acids. V lost 4 bases to trimming and J lost 7 bases, with 19 bases between them. From germline, CDR1 is MNHEY and CDR2 SMNVEV (reference sequence). CDR3 sequence reads: CASSSRGPIRGTQYF. The CDR3 DNA sequence: TGTGCCAGCAGTTCACGGGGCCCTATTCGAGGGACCCAGTACTTC.

This clonotype was counted ten times or more. This rearrangement joins TRBV20-1 to TRBJ2-1; D is possibly TRBD2 (6 bases). Germline CDR1 DFQATT, CDR2 SNEGSKA (reference sequence). V was pared by 3 bases and J by 0 bases, with 12 bases between. This CDR3 comprises 15 residues. The CDR3 here is CSASGGAFSYNEQFF. The CDR3 DNA follows: TGCAGTGCTAGCGGGGGAGCTTTCTCCTACAATGAGCAGTTCTTC.

In its sample, this clonotype was seen once. This sequence joins TRBV23-1 and TRBJ2-5, with 8 bases fitting TRBD1. TRBV23-1 is an ORF, and what it does is uncertain. The CDR3 sequence is 15 residues long. The V and J ends lost 8 bases and 5 bases, in that order; junction bases with no gene match: 13. The CDR3 coding sequence is TGCGCCAGCCCTCCCGGGACAGGCGCCCTGGAGACCCAGTACTTC. It specifies CASPPGTGALETQYF.

This clonotype appeared a single time. This chain links TRBV11-2 with TRBJ2-1; TRBD2 matches at 12 bases. Trimming at V came to 5 bases and at J to 6 bases, leaving 8 bases not matched to a gene. CDR1 and CDR2 from the germline V gene are SGHAT and FQNNGV. This CDR3 has 16 residues. The CDR3 DNA reads as TGTGCCAGCAGCCAACGACTAGCGGGAGAGATCAATGAGCAGTTCTTC. Residues: CASSQRLAGEINEQFF.

This clonotype was picked up a small number of times. This chain links TRBV6-1 with TRBJ2-7; maybe TRBD2 (6 bases). The CDR3 runs to 13 residues. Trimming pared 4 bases from V and 7 bases from J, leaving 14 bases between. CDR1 and CDR2 (germline): MNHNS, SASEGT. The CDR3 spells CASSARTKGEQYF. CDR3 bases: TGTGCCAGCAGTGCCCGGACTAAGGGGGAGCAGTACTTC.

This clonotype was seen a handful of times. DNA for the CDR3: TGTGCCATCTCCCCCTCTGGCGAGCAGTACTTC. The encoded protein is CAISPSGEQYF. J is TRBJ2-7 and V is TRBV10-3; no firm D call. There are 11 residues in the CDR3. The V gene's germline CDR1 is ENHRY and CDR2 SYGVKD. Between the trimmed V and J ends, which lost 8 bases and 6 bases, there was a span of 11 bases.

This clonotype occurred a few times. In DNA form, the CDR3 reads TGCAGTGCTAGTTCAGACCTAACCTACGAGCAGTACTTC. It encodes CSASSDLTYEQYF. J is TRBJ2-7 and V is TRBV20-1; D gene uncertain. CDR3 length equals 13 residues. From germline, CDR1 is DFQATT and CDR2 SNEGSKA (reference sequence). V was shortened by 3 bases and J by 2 bases, with 11 bases between the two germline ends.

This clonotype showed up just a few times. This chain uses TRBV6-1 with TRBJ2-4, with D perhaps TRBD1 (5 bases). CDR3 size: 13 residues. Trimming took off 7 bases at V and 2 bases at J, with 9 bases between the two ends. Looked up from germline, CDR1 is MNHNS and CDR2 is SASEGT. The CDR3 loop reads CASTQATKNIQYF. Written as DNA, the CDR3 is TGTGCCAGCACACAGGCGACCAAAAACATTCAGTACTTC.

This clonotype was observed a few times. The J gene is TRBJ2-4, the V gene TRBV5-1; TRBD1 matches at 8 bases. With V trimmed by 0 bases and J by 5 bases, 1 base remained unmatched. CDR3 length: 14 amino acids. Germline lookup yields CDR1 SGHRS and CDR2 YFSETQ. The CDR3 region is CASSLAGQENIQYF. Written as DNA, the CDR3 is TGCGCCAGCAGCTTGGCGGGACAGGAAAACATTCAGTACTTC.

This clonotype was recorded a few times. This chain links TRBV7-2 with TRBJ2-4; TRBD2 matches at 9 bases. In germline, CDR1 is SGHTA, CDR2 FQGNSA. Trimming removed 2 bases from V and 8 bases from J; junction bases left unmatched: 4. The CDR3 covers 14 residues. For the CDR3, the DNA is TGTGCCAGCAGCTTATTGCGGGAGGGGGACATTCAGTACTTC. Its translation: CASSLLREGDIQYF.

This clonotype was found a few times. The chain combines TRBV20-1 with TRBJ2-1, with unresolved D. This CDR3 region has 10 residues. Germline lookup yields CDR1 DFQATT and CDR2 SNEGSKA (reference sequence). This CDR3 is CSATWNEQFF. The CDR3 DNA is TGCAGCGCCACGTGGAATGAGCAGTTCTTC.

This clonotype was seen more than once but under ten times. V gene TRBV20-1 combines with J gene TRBJ1-2; D ambiguous. CDR1 and CDR2 (germline): DFQATT, SNEGSKA (reference sequence). V lost 7 bases and J lost 6, with 3 bases in between. CDR3 length: 8 amino acids. DNA of the CDR3: TGCAGTGATAATGGCTACACCTTC. Encoded protein: CSDNGYTF.

This chain joins TRBV12-3 or TRBV12-4 and TRBJ2-1; 7 positions match TRBD2. J lost 5 bases, V lost 3 bases, and 7 bases had no gene match. The CDR3 runs to 15 residues. For the CDR3, the DNA is TGTGCCAGCAGTTTGAGAGAGCGGGGTAACAATGAGCAGTTCTTC. Translated, it gives CASSLRERGNNEQFF.

There are many counts of this clonotype. The chain couples TRBV7-2 to TRBJ1-4; D is undetermined. The CDR3 consists of 14 residues. Looked up from germline, CDR1 is SGHTA and CDR2 is FQGNSA. Trimming removed 5 bases at V and 5 bases at J, with 12 bases between. As DNA, the CDR3 is TGTGCCAGCAGCCGTATCGGACTCAATGAAAAACTGTTTTTT. Translating gives CASSRIGLNEKLFF.

This clonotype has more than one count but fewer than ten. This sequence joins TRBV20-1 and TRBJ2-3; TRBD2 is a possible D gene (7 bases). V was trimmed by 6 bases and J by 3 bases, leaving 10 bases between them. CDR1 and CDR2 from the germline V gene are DFQATT and SNEGSKA (reference sequence). This CDR3 has 12 amino acids. The CDR3 coding sequence is TGCAGTGCACAGGGAGGGACAGATACGCAGTATTTT. It translates to CSAQGGTDTQYF.

The genes are TRBV7-9 and TRBJ2-1; the D gene is possibly TRBD2 (5 bases). The CDR3 is 16 residues long. V lost 2 bases, J lost 10 bases, and 21 bases lay in between. Germline V gene sequence: CDR1 SEHNR, CDR2 FQNEAQ (reference sequence). The DNA for the CDR3 is TGTGCCAGCAGCTTACGGGCCAGCGGTCAAGTCGGCGAGCAGTTCTTC. Residues: CASSLRASGQVGEQFF.